This T cell receptor beta chain originates from a study of blood T cell repertoires in COVID-19. Across the study: Acute and convalescent COVID-19 specimens originated in the United States, Italy and Spain. From T cells, B-cell-depleted T cells, or PBMCs came the material, which was cDNA or gDNA.

Germline V gives CDR1 SGDLS, CDR2 YYNGEE. The CDR3 has 14 residues. Trimming stripped 5 bases from V and 3 bases from J, with 14 bases between. Per the original methods: Counts of nucleated cells, estimated from reference gene primer amplification, were obtained. Using immunoSEQ multiplex PCR, the repertoire was profiled, and TCRdb retains in-frame clones only, with some absent. D and trimming were read from the DNA, whereas the V and J calls and clone size are those reported in that table. In the table there are approximately 250,000 clones, around 80% of which are singletons. The gene calls are TRBV9 and TRBJ1-1; D may be TRBD1 (5 bases). This receptor was taken from a man in his fifties or sixties with acute or convalescent COVID-19. Sequencing was performed on peripheral blood. The CDR3 bases are TGTGCCAGCAGTTCCCAGGGCCAGCACACTGAAGCTTTCTTT. This gives the protein CASSSQGQHTEAFF.